This T cell receptor (beta chain) is drawn from a study of regulatory T cells in long-lasting Graves disease. Study-wide context: Under 3 months of antithyroid drugs had been taken by newly diagnosed Graves' patients.

CDR3 length: 15 residues. Trimming removed 2 bases from V and 0 bases from J, with 9 bases in between. Germline V CDR1 and CDR2: SGHRS, YFSETQ. This clonotype was seen a handful of times. Investigators prepared the TCR beta libraries by applying iRepertoire HTBI primers and Arm-PCR of CDR3 regions. TCRdb re-analysed the multiplex PCR reads in MiXCR, keeping a single row per CDR3 protein. The sample lists 550,000 to 600,000 distinct CDR3 sequences, about 15% occurring once. Time point specified: newly diagnosed GD, antithyroid drugs for less than 3 months. Scientists built the TCR library using RNA that was extracted from PBMCs. These data also formed part of another study, on T cells in Graves' hyperthyroidism and ophthalmopathy.

This clonotype was obtained from a man between 18 and 29 years old with Graves disease. Specimen: peripheral blood mononuclear cells (PBMCs), collected at new diagnosis, from a patient treated with antithyroid drugs. The chain links TRBV5-1 to TRBJ1-3; D is unclear. The CDR3 DNA reads TGCGCCAGCAGCTTACGGGCCTCCTCTGGAAACACCATATATTTT. It is translated as CASSLRASSGNTIYF.